This T cell receptor beta chain was profiled in a study of shared clonotypes between healthy human individuals. The table came from immunoSEQ multiplex PCR; TCRdb's copy has only in-frame clones and leaves some out. The sample includes some 2 million clones, 85% to 95% seen only once; the top ten take more than 0.1%. V was clipped by 5 bases and J by 11 bases; unmatched bases: 17. Germline CDR1 SGHVS, CDR2 FQNEAQ. The CDR3 has 16 amino acids. Sequenced input: naive CD4+ T cells sorted from blood. Subset reported: CD45RA+ positively selected. The chain links TRBV7-8 to TRBJ1-3, with 8 bases that match TRBD1. This clonotype originated in a man younger than 35 in good health. The CDR3 DNA reads TGTGCCAGCAGCCAAAGCGGAACAGGGGGAGTAGTCGCCATATATTTT. It codes for CASSQSGTGGVVAIYF.